The 27 T cell receptor beta chains presented below share a single source sample, sequenced in a study of T cells in Graves' hyperthyroidism and ophthalmopathy. RNA transcripts were the template for amplifying TCR beta CDR3 regions. The primer set for the first-round RT-PCR of the TCR CDR3 was HTBI. Using its own MiXCR run on the multiplex PCR reads, TCRdb lists one record per CDR3 protein. The sample has about 350,000 distinct CDR3 sequences; about 15% are singletons. Sequenced sample: blood. The receptors come from a young woman with Graves' hyperthyroidism.

This clonotype was seen at least ten times. This sequence joins TRBV6-2 or TRBV6-3 and TRBJ2-1; 13 bases fit TRBD2. Per germline, CDR1 MNHEY and CDR2 SVGEGT. There are 16 residues in the CDR3. V shed 4 bases, J shed 0 bases, and the junction held 0 bases outside the gene matches. This chain's CDR3 is CASSWTSGGSYNEQFF. The CDR3 DNA follows: TGTGCCAGCAGTTGGACTAGCGGGGGCTCCTACAATGAGCAGTTCTTC.

This clonotype was seen many times. CDR3 amino acids: CASSGTGGHQPQHF. CDR3 DNA: TGTGCCAGCAGCGGAACAGGGGGCCATCAGCCCCAGCATTTT. The genes are TRBV9 and TRBJ1-5; 9 positions agree with TRBD1. This CDR3 region has 14 residues. Germline V gene data show CDR1 as SGDLS and CDR2 as YYNGEE. V dropped 3 bases and J dropped 5; count of bases not matched to a gene: 3.

The V and J genes are TRBV30 and TRBJ1-3; unclear D gene. The CDR3 consists of 12 residues. Germline loops: CDR1 GTSNPN, CDR2 SVGIG (reference sequence). V lost 6 bases and J 5 bases, leaving 11 bases between the germline ends. The CDR3 sequence: CACTISRNTIYF. For the CDR3, the DNA is TGTGCCTGCACTATCTCGCGAAACACCATATATTTT.

This clonotype has only a few counts. The chain couples TRBV15 to TRBJ2-2, with 8 nucleotides matching TRBD2. Trimming cost V 0 bases and J 4 bases; bases outside gene matches: 4. This CDR3 has 16 amino acids. Per germline, CDR1 LNHNV and CDR2 YYDKDF (reference sequence). The CDR3 DNA follows: TGTGCCACCAGCAGAGAGTTAGCGGGGATCACCGGGGAGCTGTTTTTT. The encoded protein is CATSRELAGITGELFF.

This clonotype was counted ten times or more. The V and J genes are TRBV15 and TRBJ2-1; perhaps TRBD2 as D (6 bases). Germline CDR1 reads LNHNV; CDR2 reads YYDKDF (reference sequence). The V end was cut by 8 bases, the J end by 11 bases, with 13 bases between. The CDR3 length is 11 residues. CDR3 in amino acids: CATSPGDQQFF. CDR3 sequence (DNA): TGTGCCACCTCCCCGGGGGACCAGCAGTTCTTC.

This clonotype was recorded a few times. The chain carries TRBV28 and TRBJ2-7, with unresolved D. The CDR3 runs 12 residues. V was cut by 5 bases and J by 5 bases, with 10 bases left in between. Germline CDR1 reads MDHEN; CDR2 reads SYDVKM. Here the CDR3 reads CASSGSFDEQYF. Here the CDR3 DNA reads TGTGCCAGCAGTGGCTCCTTCGACGAGCAGTACTTC.

This clonotype was detected ten times or more. The CDR3 DNA is TGTGCCAGTAGTATGACAGGGTTCGCCTACGAGCAGTACTTC. Its protein product is CASSMTGFAYEQYF. The chain employs TRBV19 and TRBJ2-7; 7 nucleotides agree with TRBD1. The CDR3 consists of 14 residues. Looked up from germline, CDR1 is LNHDA and CDR2 is SQIVND (reference sequence). V was pared by 3 bases and J by 2 bases, with 4 bases of the junction left unmatched. The variable domain in full, completed from reference TRBV19 and TRBJ2-7, reads DGGITQSPKYLFRKEGQNVTLSCEQNLNHDAMYWYRQDPGQGLRLIYYSQIVNDFQKGDIAEGYSVSREKKESFPLTVTSAQKNPTAFYLCASSMTGFAYEQYFGPGTRLTVT.

The chain employs TRBV7-3 and TRBJ2-2, with 9 bases that match TRBD1. J was trimmed by 6 bases and V by 5 bases; bases with no gene match: 10. Germline V gene sequence: CDR1 SGHTA, CDR2 FQGTGA. The CDR3 is 16 amino acids. CDR3 sequence (DNA): TGTGCCAGCAGCCCATTGGGGACAGGGAGGGCCGGGGAGCTGTTTTTT. Translating gives CASSPLGTGRAGELFF.

Ten or more counts support this clonotype. The chain joins TRBV30 to TRBJ2-1; 10 nucleotides agree with TRBD1. Germline-derived CDR1 and CDR2 are GTSNPN and SVGIG (reference sequence). Unmatched junction bases numbered 8, after V lost 2 bases and J lost 7 bases. The CDR3 contains 15 residues. CDR3 DNA sequence: TGTGCCTGGAGTAATCCGGGACAGGGGCGGAATGAGCAGTTCTTC. Translated, it gives CAWSNPGQGRNEQFF.

In its sample, this clonotype was seen many times. The genes are TRBV3-1 and TRBJ1-1, with D tentatively TRBD1 (5 bases). The CDR3 is 14 amino acids. Germline values: CDR1 LGHDT, CDR2 YNNKEL (reference sequence). Deletions cut 3 bases from V and 1 base from J, with 9 bases between. In DNA form, the CDR3 reads TGTGCCAGCAGCCACGGAACAGGGAACACTGAAGCTTTCTTT. Protein sequence: CASSHGTGNTEAFF.

This clonotype has a count of ten or more. The chain employs TRBV12-3 or TRBV12-4 and TRBJ2-3, with 8 bases aligning to TRBD2. This CDR3 comprises 19 residues. V shed 2 bases, J shed 0 bases, and the junction held 13 bases outside the gene matches. CDR3 DNA: TGTGCCAGCAGTTTACTAATCGGGAGGGCGGGGAGAAGCACAGATACGCAGTATTTT. Encoded protein: CASSLLIGRAGRSTDTQYF.

Here the CDR3 DNA reads TGCAGTGCTAGAGCAGACAGCAAAGCTGGAAACACCATATATTTT. Translating it yields CSARADSKAGNTIYF. The chain has TRBV20-1 and TRBJ1-3; TRBD1 might be the D (5 bases). CDR3 length equals 15 residues. Trimming took 1 base from V and 2 from J, leaving 12 bases between them. Germline V gene data show CDR1 as DFQATT and CDR2 as SNEGSKA (reference sequence).

There are many counts of this clonotype. This chain connects TRBV11-2 to TRBJ2-1, with 9 bases fitting TRBD2. The V segment lost 4 bases and the J segment 6 bases; nucleotides outside the gene matches: 4. The CDR3 has 14 amino acids. Germline CDR1 and CDR2: SGHAT and FQNNGV. CDR3 nucleotide sequence: TGTGCCAGCAGCTCCCTAGCGGGACTCAATGAGCAGTTCTTC. It specifies CASSSLAGLNEQFF. The full variable domain, its missing parts supplied by reference TRBV11-2 and TRBJ2-1, is EAGVAQSPRYKIIEKRQSVAFWCNPISGHATLYWYQQILGQGPKLLIQFQNNGVVDDSQLPKDRFSAERLKGVDSTLKIQPAKLEDSAVYLCASSSLAGLNEQFFGPGTRLTVL.

This clonotype was seen at least ten times. The chain employs TRBV24-1 and TRBJ2-5; D might be TRBD2 (6 bases). V lost 6 bases and J lost 4, with 29 bases in between. In germline, CDR1 is KGHDR, CDR2 SFDVKD. The CDR3 totals 19 residues. The CDR3 DNA sequence: TGTGCCACCAGTCAGACGAGGAGGATGACTGATCACGGGAGAGAGACCCAGTACTTC. It is translated as CATSQTRRMTDHGRETQYF.

Many counts were recorded for this clonotype. The rearrangement joins TRBV20-1 to TRBJ2-4, with 7 bases that match TRBD1. The CDR3 loop spans 17 amino acids. The germline V gene encodes CDR1 DFQATT and CDR2 SNEGSKA (reference sequence). Losses at the gene ends were 0 bases for V and 8 bases for J; bases not matched to a gene: 16. CDR3 nucleotides: TGCAGTGCTAGAGATCTTCGACAGGGTAGAGGAATGGACATTCAGTACTTC. This codes for CSARDLRQGRGMDIQYF.

This clonotype was counted many times. V and J are TRBV11-2 and TRBJ2-5, with no clear D. V lost 5 bases and J lost 1, with 8 bases in between. In germline, CDR1 is SGHAT, CDR2 FQNNGV. The CDR3 extends over 13 amino acids. CDR3 amino acids: CASSPRIQETQYF. Here the CDR3 DNA reads TGTGCCAGCAGCCCTAGAATCCAAGAGACCCAGTACTTC.

V is TRBV27 and J is TRBJ2-2, with unresolved D. Germline lookup yields CDR1 MNHEY and CDR2 SMNVEV (reference sequence). V was pared by 5 bases and J by 5 bases, with 15 bases between. The CDR3 has 15 amino acids. The CDR3 nucleotides are TGTGCCAGCAGTCCCGGCGCAATGGTTACCGGGGAGCTGTTTTTT. Protein sequence: CASSPGAMVTGELFF.

The count of this clonotype is one. This may be a read error: a much more frequent sequence differs by one nucleotide. The chain joins TRBV7-2 to TRBJ1-4; D possibly corresponds to TRBD1 (5 bases). The CDR3 has 14 amino acids. Germline-derived CDR1 and CDR2 are SGHTA and FQGNSA. The CDR3: CASSFRGDNEKLCF. CDR3 bases: TGTGCCAGCAGCTTTCGGGGGGATAATGAAAAACTGTGTTTT.

J is TRBJ2-3 and V is TRBV9, with D uncertain. This CDR3 contains 14 residues. V lost 2 bases and J lost 0, with 7 bases in between. CDR1 SGDLS and CDR2 YYNGEE come from the germline V gene. The CDR3 loop is CASSVEVSTDTQYF. Here the CDR3 DNA reads TGTGCCAGCAGCGTCGAAGTGAGCACAGATACGCAGTATTTT.

The chain joins TRBV7-9 to TRBJ1-3; D not resolved. CDR1 and CDR2 from the germline V gene are SEHNR and FQNEAQ (reference sequence). Trimming took 7 bases from V and 0 from J, leaving 13 bases between them. This CDR3 region has 15 residues. The CDR3 DNA follows: TGTGCCAGCAACCTCACTACTAGCTCTGGAAACACCATATATTTT. This encodes CASNLTTSSGNTIYF.

This clonotype appeared many times. The rearrangement uses TRBV6-2 or TRBV6-3 and TRBJ1-3; D is ambiguous. V lost 2 bases and J lost 0, with 5 bases in between. This CDR3 is built from 14 residues. The germline CDR1 and CDR2 sequences are MNHEY and SVGEGT. The CDR3 protein is CASSYGDSGNTIYF. DNA for the CDR3: TGTGCCAGCAGTTACGGTGACTCTGGAAACACCATATATTTT.

This clonotype was recorded once. This may stem from a read error, because a much larger clone lies one nucleotide away. This rearrangement joins TRBV24-1 to TRBJ2-2; maybe TRBD1 (5 bases). The germline V and J ends were trimmed by 0 bases and 1 base, with 11 bases remaining between them. The CDR3 runs to 17 residues. Germline loops: CDR1 KGHDR, CDR2 SFDVKD. CDR3 nucleotide sequence: TGTGCCACCAGTGATTTGAATCTGGACAAGAACACCGGGGAGCTGTTTTTT. Translated, it gives CATSDLNLDKNTGELFF.

This clonotype has ten or more counts. The chain recombines TRBV9 with TRBJ2-3; the D is unclear. CDR1 and CDR2 from the germline V gene are SGDLS and YYNGEE. V lost 2 bases to trimming and J lost 3 bases, with 10 bases between them. There are 14 residues in the CDR3. The CDR3 here is CASSVSLVTDTQYF. CDR3 bases: TGTGCCAGCAGCGTTTCCCTAGTTACAGATACGCAGTATTTT.

The chain is built from TRBV20-1 and TRBJ2-4; tentatively, D is TRBD2 (5 bases). Per germline, CDR1 DFQATT and CDR2 SNEGSKA (reference sequence). This CDR3 contains 16 residues. The V and J ends lost 3 bases and 7 bases respectively, with 22 bases between them. CDR3 protein: CSARGPTSGLRNIQYF. As DNA, the CDR3 is TGCAGTGCTAGGGGCCCTACGTCGGGGTTAAGGAACATTCAGTACTTC.

This clonotype was detected ten times or more. The V call is TRBV19, the J call TRBJ2-2, with a possible D match to TRBD1 (5 bases). Looked up from germline, CDR1 is LNHDA and CDR2 is SQIVND (reference sequence). This CDR3 is 15 amino acids long. V gave up 10 bases and J gave up 4 bases, with 19 bases separating them. The CDR3 region has the DNA TGTGCCACCAAGACAGCGAGAGTAAGCACCGGGGAGCTGTTTTTT. This translates into CATKTARVSTGELFF.

This clonotype was picked up many times. The chain employs TRBV2 and TRBJ1-5, with TRBD1 matching over 7 bases. There are 14 residues in the CDR3. The V and J ends lost 8 bases and 0 bases, in that order; junction bases with no gene match: 4. Germline values: CDR1 SNHLY, CDR2 FYNNEI. The CDR3 sequence: CASAWDSSNQPQHF. The CDR3 DNA reads as TGTGCCAGCGCTTGGGACAGTAGCAATCAGCCCCAGCATTTT.

This clonotype has a count of ten or more. The chain has TRBV11-2 and TRBJ2-2; unclear D gene. The V end was cut by 2 bases, the J end by 0 bases, with 10 bases between. Germline V CDR1 and CDR2: SGHAT, FQNNGV. This CDR3 is 16 amino acids long. The CDR3 reads CASSLSGSTNTGELFF. For the CDR3, the DNA is TGTGCCAGCAGCTTATCTGGCTCGACGAACACCGGGGAGCTGTTTTTT. The variable domain in full, with the rest retrieved from reference TRBV11-2 and TRBJ2-2, is EAGVAQSPRYKIIEKRQSVAFWCNPISGHATLYWYQQILGQGPKLLIQFQNNGVVDDSQLPKDRFSAERLKGVDSTLKIQPAKLEDSAVYLCASSLSGSTNTGELFFGEGSRLTVL.